A selection of T cell receptor beta chains follows, all from one sample in a study of blood T cell repertoires in COVID-19. Method: immunoSEQ multiplex PCR; TCRdb's copy keeps in-frame clones and lacks some. Here the sample spans 80,000 to 95,000 clones, around 87% being singletons. Sequencing used peripheral blood. The receptors come from a human donor in a cohort sampled during active COVID-19. Each CDR3 is given without its conserved first and last residue. The order of the fields is J gene, V gene, CDR3 protein.

TRBJ2-7 TRBV4-1 ASSQVEGGAYEQY
TRBJ1-2 TRBV3-1/TRBV3-2 ASSFRRAGGYT
TRBJ1-4 TRBV19 ATKKGGAFEKLF
TRBJ1-5 TRBV28 ASSDGGGGYQPQH
TRBJ1-5 TRBV4-1 ASSQGGQPQH
TRBJ2-3 TRBV7-3 ASSPQSESRQY
TRBJ1-1 TRBV30 AWSEGTRTEAF
TRBJ1-2 TRBV5-1 ASSAGTGYGYT
TRBJ2-1 TRBV18 ASTRDRVDNEQF
TRBJ2-7 TRBV12-3/TRBV12-4 ASSYRDEQY